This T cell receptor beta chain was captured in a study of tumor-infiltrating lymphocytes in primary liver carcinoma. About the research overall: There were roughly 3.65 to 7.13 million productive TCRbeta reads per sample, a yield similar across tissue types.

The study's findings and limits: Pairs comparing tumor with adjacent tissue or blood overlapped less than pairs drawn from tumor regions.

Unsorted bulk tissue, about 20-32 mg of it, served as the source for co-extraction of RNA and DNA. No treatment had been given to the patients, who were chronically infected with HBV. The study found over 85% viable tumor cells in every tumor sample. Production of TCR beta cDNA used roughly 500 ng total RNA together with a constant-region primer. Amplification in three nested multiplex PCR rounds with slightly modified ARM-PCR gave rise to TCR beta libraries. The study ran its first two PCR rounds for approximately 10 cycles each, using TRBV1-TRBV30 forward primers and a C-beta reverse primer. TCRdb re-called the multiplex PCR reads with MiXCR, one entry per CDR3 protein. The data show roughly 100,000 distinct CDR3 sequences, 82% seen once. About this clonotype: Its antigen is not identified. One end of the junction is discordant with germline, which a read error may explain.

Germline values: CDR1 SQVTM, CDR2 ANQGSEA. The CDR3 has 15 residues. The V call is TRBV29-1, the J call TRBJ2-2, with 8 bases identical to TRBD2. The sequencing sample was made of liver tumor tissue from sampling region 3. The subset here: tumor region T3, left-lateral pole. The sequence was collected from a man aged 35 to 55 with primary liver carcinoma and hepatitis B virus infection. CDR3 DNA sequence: TGCAGTGTTGTGACTAGCGCGGCGAACACTGGGGAGTTGTTTTTC. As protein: CSVVTSAANTGELFF.